In its sample, the clone carrying this T cell receptor (beta chain) was seen many times. CDR3 length equals 16 residues. V shed 2 bases and J 0 bases; nucleotides not matched to a gene: 7. The data are from a study of T-cell reconstitution after alpha-beta-depleted transplantation in children. The library targeted TCRbeta and was prepared with unique molecular identifiers. From the PCR reads, TCRdb called clonotypes with MiXCR, one entry per CDR3 protein. Counted here are more than 25,000 distinct CDR3 sequences, 6.3% occurring once; the ten biggest clones make up 5.5% to 8%. The V gene is TRBV12-3 or TRBV12-4, the J gene TRBJ2-7, with 7 positions matching TRBD2. The starting material was PBMCs, mostly from graft donor cells, obtained 180 days after TCRalphabeta/CD19-depleted stem cell transplant. This TCR was sampled from a male patient younger than 18 who had a stem cell transplant for acute myeloid leukemia, so the T cells may come from the graft donor. As DNA, the CDR3 is TGTGCCAGCAGTTTATACGGCGGGAGAACCTCCTACGAGCAGTACTTC. This gives the protein CASSLYGGRTSYEQYF.